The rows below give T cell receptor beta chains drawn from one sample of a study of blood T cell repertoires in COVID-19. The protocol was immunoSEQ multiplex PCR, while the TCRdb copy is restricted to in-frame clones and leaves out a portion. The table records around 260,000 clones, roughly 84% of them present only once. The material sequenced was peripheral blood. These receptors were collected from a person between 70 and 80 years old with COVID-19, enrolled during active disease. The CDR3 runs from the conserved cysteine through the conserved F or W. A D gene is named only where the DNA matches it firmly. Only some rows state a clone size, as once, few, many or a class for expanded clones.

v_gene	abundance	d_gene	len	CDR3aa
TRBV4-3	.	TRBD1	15	CASSQDQGQGGGYTF
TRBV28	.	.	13	CASSQAMGTEAFF
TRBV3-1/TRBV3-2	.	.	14	CASSQYTGTYGYTF
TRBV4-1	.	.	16	CASSQVGRGVNSPLHF
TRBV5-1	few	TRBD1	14	CASSLGTGHTEAFF
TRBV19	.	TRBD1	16	CASSIGTGGQRQPQHF
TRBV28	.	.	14	CASSLPLTGDTQYF
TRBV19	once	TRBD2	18	CASRDPGLAGPPYNEQFF
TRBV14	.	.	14	CASLSERGQETQYF
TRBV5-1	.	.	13	CASSYALADGYTF
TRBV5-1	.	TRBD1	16	CASTDDGQGIADTQYF
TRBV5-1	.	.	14	CASSPTVTQETQYF
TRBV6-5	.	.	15	CASNGAASKVFEQFF
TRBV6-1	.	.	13	CASSENPDRGYTF
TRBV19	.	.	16	CASSSSTVRKLNGYTF
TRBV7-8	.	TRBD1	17	CASSSKPGQGPNTEAFF
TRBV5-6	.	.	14	CASSSLDFTDTQYF
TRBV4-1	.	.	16	CASSQVLGAVQETQYF
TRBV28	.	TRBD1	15	CATRGRTGTTGELFF
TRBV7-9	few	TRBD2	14	CASSRGGETYEQYF
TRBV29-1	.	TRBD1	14	CSVDLGQGYTEAFF
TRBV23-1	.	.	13	CASSQVLSEKLFF
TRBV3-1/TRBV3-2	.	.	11	CASSLGEGQYF
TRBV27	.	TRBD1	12	CASSPGTGANTF
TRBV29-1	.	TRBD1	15	CSVEQIRGPYNEQFF
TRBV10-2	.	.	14	CASDQGFPPYEQYF